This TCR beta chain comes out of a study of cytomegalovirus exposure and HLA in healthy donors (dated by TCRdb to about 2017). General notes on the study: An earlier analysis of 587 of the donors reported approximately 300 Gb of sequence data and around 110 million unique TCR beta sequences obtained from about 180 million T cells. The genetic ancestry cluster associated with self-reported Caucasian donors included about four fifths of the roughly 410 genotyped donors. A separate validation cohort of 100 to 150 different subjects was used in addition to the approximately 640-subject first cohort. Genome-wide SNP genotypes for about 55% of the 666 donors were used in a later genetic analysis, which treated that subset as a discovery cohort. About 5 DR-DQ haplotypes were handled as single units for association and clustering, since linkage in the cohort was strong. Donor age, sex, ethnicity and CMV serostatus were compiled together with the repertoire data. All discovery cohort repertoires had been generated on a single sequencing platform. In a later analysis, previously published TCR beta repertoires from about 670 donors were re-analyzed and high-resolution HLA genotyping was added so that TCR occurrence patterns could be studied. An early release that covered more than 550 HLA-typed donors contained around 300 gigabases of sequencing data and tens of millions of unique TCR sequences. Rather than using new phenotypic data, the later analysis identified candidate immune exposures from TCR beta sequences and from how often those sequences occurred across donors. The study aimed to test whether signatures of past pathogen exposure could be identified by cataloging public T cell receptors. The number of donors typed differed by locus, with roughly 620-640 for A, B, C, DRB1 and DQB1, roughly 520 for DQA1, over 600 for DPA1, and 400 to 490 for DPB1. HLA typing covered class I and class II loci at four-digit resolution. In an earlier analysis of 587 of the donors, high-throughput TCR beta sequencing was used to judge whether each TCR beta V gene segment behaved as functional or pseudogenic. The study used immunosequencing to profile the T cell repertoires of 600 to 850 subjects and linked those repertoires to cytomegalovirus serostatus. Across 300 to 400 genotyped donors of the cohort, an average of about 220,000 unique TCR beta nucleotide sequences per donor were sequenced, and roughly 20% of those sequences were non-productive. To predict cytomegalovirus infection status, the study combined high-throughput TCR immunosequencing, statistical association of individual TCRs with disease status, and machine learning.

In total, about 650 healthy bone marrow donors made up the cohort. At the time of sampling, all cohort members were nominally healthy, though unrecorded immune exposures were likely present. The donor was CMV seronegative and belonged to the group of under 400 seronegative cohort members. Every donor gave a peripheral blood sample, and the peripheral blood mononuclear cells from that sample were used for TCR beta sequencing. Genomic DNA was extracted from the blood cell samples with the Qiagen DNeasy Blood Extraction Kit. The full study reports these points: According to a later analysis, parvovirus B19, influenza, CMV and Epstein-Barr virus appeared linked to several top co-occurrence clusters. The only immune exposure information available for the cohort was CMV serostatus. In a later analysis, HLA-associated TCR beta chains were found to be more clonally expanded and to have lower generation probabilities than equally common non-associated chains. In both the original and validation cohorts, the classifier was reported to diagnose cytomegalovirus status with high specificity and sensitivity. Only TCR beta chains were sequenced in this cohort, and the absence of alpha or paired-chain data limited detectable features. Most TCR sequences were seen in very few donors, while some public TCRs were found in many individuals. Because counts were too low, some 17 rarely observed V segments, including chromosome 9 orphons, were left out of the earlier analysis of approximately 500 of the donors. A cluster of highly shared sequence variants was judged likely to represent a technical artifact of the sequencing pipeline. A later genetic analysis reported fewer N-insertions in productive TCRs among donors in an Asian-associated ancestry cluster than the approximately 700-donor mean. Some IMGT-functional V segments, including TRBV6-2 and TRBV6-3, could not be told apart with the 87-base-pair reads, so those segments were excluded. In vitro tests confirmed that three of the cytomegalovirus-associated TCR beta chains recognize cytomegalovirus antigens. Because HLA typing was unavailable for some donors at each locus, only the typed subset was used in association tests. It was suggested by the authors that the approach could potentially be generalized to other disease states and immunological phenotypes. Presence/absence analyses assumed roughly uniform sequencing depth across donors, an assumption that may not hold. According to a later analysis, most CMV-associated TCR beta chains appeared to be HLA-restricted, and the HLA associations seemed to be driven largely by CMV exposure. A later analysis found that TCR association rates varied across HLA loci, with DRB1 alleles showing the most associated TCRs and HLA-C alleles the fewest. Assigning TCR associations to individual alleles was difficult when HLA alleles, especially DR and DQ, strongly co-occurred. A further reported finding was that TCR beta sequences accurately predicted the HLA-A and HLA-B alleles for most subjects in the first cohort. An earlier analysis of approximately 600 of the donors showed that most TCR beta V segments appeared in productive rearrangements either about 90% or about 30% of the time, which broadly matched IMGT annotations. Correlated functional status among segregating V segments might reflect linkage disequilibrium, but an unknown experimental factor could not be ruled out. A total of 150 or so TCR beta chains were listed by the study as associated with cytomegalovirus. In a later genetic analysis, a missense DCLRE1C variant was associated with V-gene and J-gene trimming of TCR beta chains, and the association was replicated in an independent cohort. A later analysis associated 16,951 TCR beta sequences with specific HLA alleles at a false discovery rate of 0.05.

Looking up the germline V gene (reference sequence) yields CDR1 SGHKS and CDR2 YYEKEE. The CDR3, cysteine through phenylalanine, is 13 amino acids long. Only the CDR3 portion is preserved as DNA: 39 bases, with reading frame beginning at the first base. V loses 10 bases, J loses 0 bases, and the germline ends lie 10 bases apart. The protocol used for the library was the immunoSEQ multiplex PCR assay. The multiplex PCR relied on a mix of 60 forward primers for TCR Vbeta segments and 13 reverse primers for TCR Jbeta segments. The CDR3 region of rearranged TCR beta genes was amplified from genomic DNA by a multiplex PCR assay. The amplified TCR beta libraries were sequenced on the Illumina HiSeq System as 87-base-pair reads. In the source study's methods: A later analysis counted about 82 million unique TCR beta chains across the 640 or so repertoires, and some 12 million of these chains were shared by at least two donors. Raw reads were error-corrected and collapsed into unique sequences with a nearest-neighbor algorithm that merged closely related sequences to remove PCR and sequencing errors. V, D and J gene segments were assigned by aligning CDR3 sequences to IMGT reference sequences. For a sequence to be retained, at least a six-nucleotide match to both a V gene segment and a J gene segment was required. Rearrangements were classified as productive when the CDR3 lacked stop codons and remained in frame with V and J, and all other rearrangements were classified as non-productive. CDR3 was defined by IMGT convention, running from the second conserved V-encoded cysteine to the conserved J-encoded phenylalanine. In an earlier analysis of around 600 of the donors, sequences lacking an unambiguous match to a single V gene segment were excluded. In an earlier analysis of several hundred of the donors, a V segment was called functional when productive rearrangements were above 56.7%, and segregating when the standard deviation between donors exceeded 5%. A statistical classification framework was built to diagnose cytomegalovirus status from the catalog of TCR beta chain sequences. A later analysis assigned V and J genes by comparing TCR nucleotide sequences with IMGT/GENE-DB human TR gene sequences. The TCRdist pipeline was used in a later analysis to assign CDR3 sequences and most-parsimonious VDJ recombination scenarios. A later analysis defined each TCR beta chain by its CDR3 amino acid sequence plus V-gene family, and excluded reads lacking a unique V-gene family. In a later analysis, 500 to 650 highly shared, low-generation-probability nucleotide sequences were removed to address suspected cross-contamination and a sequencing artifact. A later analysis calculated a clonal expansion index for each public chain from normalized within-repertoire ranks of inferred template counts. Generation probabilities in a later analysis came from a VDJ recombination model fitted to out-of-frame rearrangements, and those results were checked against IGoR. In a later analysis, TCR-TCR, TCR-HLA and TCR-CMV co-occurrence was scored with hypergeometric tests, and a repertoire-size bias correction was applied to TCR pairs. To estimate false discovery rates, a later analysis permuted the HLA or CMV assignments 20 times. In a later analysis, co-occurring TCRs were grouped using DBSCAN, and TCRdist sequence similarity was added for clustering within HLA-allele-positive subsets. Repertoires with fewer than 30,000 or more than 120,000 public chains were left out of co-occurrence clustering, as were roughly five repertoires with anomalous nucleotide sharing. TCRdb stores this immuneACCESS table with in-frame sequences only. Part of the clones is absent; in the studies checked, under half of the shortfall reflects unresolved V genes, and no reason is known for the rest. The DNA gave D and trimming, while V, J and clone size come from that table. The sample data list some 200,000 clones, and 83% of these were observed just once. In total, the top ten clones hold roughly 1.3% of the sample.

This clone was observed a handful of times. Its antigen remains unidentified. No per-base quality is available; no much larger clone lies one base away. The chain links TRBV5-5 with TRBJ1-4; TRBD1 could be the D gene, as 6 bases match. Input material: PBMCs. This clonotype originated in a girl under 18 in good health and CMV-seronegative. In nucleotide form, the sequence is TGTGCCTCAGCAGGGGCAACTAATGAAAAACTGTTTTTT. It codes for CASAGATNEKLFF. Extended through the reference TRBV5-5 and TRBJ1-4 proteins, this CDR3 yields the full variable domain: DAGVTQSPTHLIKTRGQQVTLRCSPISGHKSVSWYQQVLGQGPQFIFQYYEKEERGRGNFPDRFSARQFPNYSSELNVNALLLGDSALYLCASAGATNEKLFFGSGTQLSVL.